Included here is one T cell receptor beta chain sequence, with context. Its antigen is not identified. The CDR3 extends over 13 amino acids. Germline CDR1 SGDLS, CDR2 YYNGEE. V lost 0 bases and J 6 bases, leaving 10 bases between the germline ends. Terminally differentiated effector memory CD45RA+ cells were excluded from the naive CD8 cells, which were CD45RO-negative and positively selected for CCR7. The sample belongs to a study of shared clonotypes between healthy human individuals. About the research overall: Three plates were used per donor for CD4 naive, three for CD4 memory, two for CD8 naive and one for CD8 memory. Notes on the study in general: Measured sharing among donors was expected to vary with sequencing depth. With few donors, the genetic and exposure-history diversity represented was limited. The four-donor shared clonotypes exceeded non-shared clonotypes in generation probability, with non-shared ones scoring lower.

Generated by immunoSEQ multiplex PCR, the TCRdb table keeps only in-frame clones and is missing some. The sample consists of fewer than 700,000 clones, about 95% of them appearing once. The sequence was collected from a woman in her 30s in good health. The V gene is TRBV9, the J gene TRBJ2-7, with D possibly TRBD2 on 6 matching bases. Sequenced input: naive CD8+ T cells sorted from blood. The CDR3 loop reads CASSVDGGGEQYF. CDR3 bases: TGTGCCAGCAGCGTAGATGGGGGAGGCGAGCAGTACTTC.